Listed here is a single T cell receptor (beta chain). This sample is drawn from a study of blood T cell repertoires in COVID-19. Profiling relied on immunoSEQ multiplex PCR, and the TCRdb table lists in-frame clones only, not all of them. The sample shows around 310,000 clones, almost 90% of them seen only once. Followed over time, Seattle patients had been enrolled while infection was active. V shed 5 bases, J shed 0 bases, and the junction held 7 bases outside the gene matches. Germline CDR1 and CDR2: MNHEY and SMNVEV (reference sequence). This CDR3 spans 16 amino acids. This receptor was taken from a woman between 40 and 55 years old with COVID-19, enrolled during active disease. The chain combines TRBV27 with TRBJ1-1, with 9 nucleotides matching TRBD1. The sequenced sample consisted of peripheral blood. The DNA for the CDR3 is TGTGCCAGCAGTGACGTGGGGACAGGGTTGAACACTGAAGCTTTCTTT. It codes for CASSDVGTGLNTEAFF.